This T cell receptor (beta chain) was identified in a study of T cells in Graves' hyperthyroidism and ophthalmopathy. This clonotype was seen many times. In making diagnoses, clinical symptoms, serum thyroxine and TRAb, thyroid ultrasound and orbital computed tomography were all used. A sample of blood taken at first hyperthyroidism diagnosis preceded any ophthalmopathy symptoms. Fresh peripheral blood, less than 11 ml of it, supplied the PBMCs. Researchers amplified the TCR beta CDR3 regions from RNA transcripts. TCR CDR3 regions were first amplified by RT-PCR with HTBI primers. TCRdb re-derived calls from the multiplex PCR reads in MiXCR, one entry per CDR3 protein. The sample carries approximately 600,000 distinct CDR3 sequences, approximately 15% recorded once. The CDR3 is 14 amino acids. CDR1 is KGHDR and CDR2 is SFDVKD in the germline V gene. V was pared by 4 bases and J by 9 bases, with 17 bases between.

The material sequenced was blood. The chain is built from TRBV24-1 and TRBJ1-1; D is ambiguous. This TCR derives from a woman aged 30 to 39 with Graves' hyperthyroidism that later progressed to Graves' ophthalmopathy. The CDR3 region has the DNA TGTGCCACCAGTGAGACGGGATCACGGAGTAAAGCTTTCTTT. Translation gives CATSETGSRSKAFF.